The rows below give T cell receptor beta chains drawn from one sample of a study of regulatory T cells in long-lasting Graves disease. Using its own MiXCR run on the multiplex PCR reads, TCRdb lists one record per CDR3 protein. The data contain about 620,000 distinct CDR3 sequences, 15% to 20% of them singletons. This sample was also put to use in a study of T cells in Graves' hyperthyroidism and ophthalmopathy.

The sample here was peripheral blood mononuclear cells (PBMCs), taken at new diagnosis, from a patient treated with antithyroid drugs. These receptors originate from a woman in her twenties or thirties with Graves disease. The conserved cysteine and the conserved F or W are not part of the CDR3 here. The order of the fields is D gene, clone size, V gene, CDR3 length, CDR3 protein. A D gene is named only where the DNA matches it firmly. Clone sizes are given selectively: once, few, many, or a class where the clone is expanded.

TRBD2	few	TRBV6-5	14	ASSYSAGGPKETQY
TRBD1	few	TRBV5-1	14	ASSLQTGSRTDTQY
TRBD1	many	TRBV12-3/TRBV12-4	15	ASSLSGGTGGYNIQY
-	-	TRBV18	12	TSSANPRAPEAF
TRBD1	few	TRBV5-1	12	ASSQGEPRDTQY
-	-	TRBV4-1	14	ASSQEEGLNTGELF
-	-	TRBV5-5	13	ASSRLPSGPFTQY
-	few	TRBV6-1	13	ASSGTGVAAYEQY
TRBD1	many	TRBV7-8	13	ASSFVGQVLYEQY
TRBD1	many	TRBV27	10	ASSTRTGQAF
-	many	TRBV6-1	13	ASTPTWTVNYEQY
-	many	TRBV6-5	13	ASSSGDWRNEKLF
TRBD1	-	TRBV27	16	ASRRGTGGGSGANVLT
-	few	TRBV29-1	19	SVLKTRTHIGRGGTGDTQY
-	-	TRBV30	10	AWSVWDGEQY
TRBD2	-	TRBV20-1	14	SARDLASGPTDTQY
-	-	TRBV10-1	15	ASSESSRVGSAYEQY
-	many	TRBV20-1	12	SANADGRNEKLF
-	few	TRBV9	15	ASSVVLGGGLNAEAF
-	-	TRBV19	8	ASTSFGYT
TRBD1	few	TRBV12-3/TRBV12-4	13	ASSPRDRGIIEQF
-	many	TRBV6-1	14	ASSRLGGSSGNTIY
-	-	TRBV6-1	13	ASRGYRTAQETQY
-	-	TRBV20-1	12	SAKSGPSNQPQH
-	-	TRBV5-1	10	ASSFTGNTQY
TRBD1	few	TRBV6-1	12	ASRLTGGSEKLF
-	many	TRBV3-1	9	ASSHDGGAF
TRBD1	-	TRBV28	18	ASSSFSPGQGRTGANVLT
-	many	TRBV30	10	AWSDLIYEQY
-	-	TRBV12-3/TRBV12-4	12	ASSLAYGETEQF
-	many	TRBV12-3/TRBV12-4	12	ASSAGYTNQPQH
TRBD1	-	TRBV19	12	ASTRQGLNYGYT
-	few	TRBV14	14	ASSQGGSFRYNEQF
TRBD1	few	TRBV12-3/TRBV12-4	13	ASGTQGGSSYEQY
-	many	TRBV27	14	ASSIVTGTLAYEQY
TRBD2	many	TRBV7-9	12	ASSLSGLAGEQY